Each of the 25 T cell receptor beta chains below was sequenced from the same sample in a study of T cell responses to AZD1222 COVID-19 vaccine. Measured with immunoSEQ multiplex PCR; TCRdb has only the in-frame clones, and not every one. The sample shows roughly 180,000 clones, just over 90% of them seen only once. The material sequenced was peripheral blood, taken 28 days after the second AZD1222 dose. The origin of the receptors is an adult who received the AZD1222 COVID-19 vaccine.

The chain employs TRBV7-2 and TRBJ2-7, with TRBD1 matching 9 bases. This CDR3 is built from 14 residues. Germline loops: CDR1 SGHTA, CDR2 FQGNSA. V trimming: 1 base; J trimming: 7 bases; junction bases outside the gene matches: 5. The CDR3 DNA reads TGTGCCAGCAGCTTAGGCGGACAGGGGTTTGAGCAGTACTTC. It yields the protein CASSLGGQGFEQYF.

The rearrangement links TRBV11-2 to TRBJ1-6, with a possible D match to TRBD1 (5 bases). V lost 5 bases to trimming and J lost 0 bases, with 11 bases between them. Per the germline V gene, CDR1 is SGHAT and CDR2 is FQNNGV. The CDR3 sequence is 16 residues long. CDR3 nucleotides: TGTGCCAGCAGCATGAGGGACGGCTCCTATAATTCACCCCTCCACTTT. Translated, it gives CASSMRDGSYNSPLHF.

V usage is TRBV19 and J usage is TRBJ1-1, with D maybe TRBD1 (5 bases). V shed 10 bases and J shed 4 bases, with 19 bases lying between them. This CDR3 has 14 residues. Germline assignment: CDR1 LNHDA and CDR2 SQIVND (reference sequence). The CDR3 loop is CATQLGEGSTEAFF. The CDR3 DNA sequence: TGTGCCACCCAATTGGGTGAGGGGAGCACTGAAGCTTTCTTT.

This chain's CDR3 is CASRAGLNTEAFF. CDR3 in DNA: TGTGCCAGCAGGGCGGGGTTGAACACTGAAGCTTTCTTT. The rearrangement uses TRBV9 and TRBJ1-1; unclear D gene. This CDR3 spans 13 amino acids. Germline CDR1 is SGDLS and CDR2 is YYNGEE. V lost 5 bases and J lost 0, with 8 bases in between. The entire variable domain, with the rest obtained from reference TRBV9 and TRBJ1-1, is as follows: DSGVTQTPKHLITATGQRVTLRCSPRSGDLSVYWYQQSLDQGLQFLIQYYNGEERAKGNILERFSAQQFPDLHSELNLSSLELGDSALYFCASRAGLNTEAFFGQGTRLTVV.

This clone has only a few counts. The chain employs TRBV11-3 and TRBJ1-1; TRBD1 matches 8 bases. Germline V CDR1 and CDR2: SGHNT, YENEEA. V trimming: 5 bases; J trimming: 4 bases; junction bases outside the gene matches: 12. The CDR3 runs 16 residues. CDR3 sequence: CASSNDRGRTGTEAFF. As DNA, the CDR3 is TGTGCCAGCAGCAACGACAGGGGACGAACAGGCACTGAAGCTTTCTTT.

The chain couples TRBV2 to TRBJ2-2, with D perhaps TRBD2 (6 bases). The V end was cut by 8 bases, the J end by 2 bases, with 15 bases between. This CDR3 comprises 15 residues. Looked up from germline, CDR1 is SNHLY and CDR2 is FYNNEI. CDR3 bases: TGTGCCAGCCTCCTCGGGGGAACTAACACCGGGGAGCTGTTTTTT. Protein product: CASLLGGTNTGELFF.

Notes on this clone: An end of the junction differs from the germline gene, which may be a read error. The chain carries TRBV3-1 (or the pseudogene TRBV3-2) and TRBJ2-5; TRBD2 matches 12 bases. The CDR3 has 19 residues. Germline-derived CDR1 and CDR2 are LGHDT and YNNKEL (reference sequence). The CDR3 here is CASSEDLSGLAGPQETQYF. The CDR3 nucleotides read TGTGCCAGCAGCGAAGATCTCTCGGGACTAGCGGGTCCACAAGAGACCCAGTACTTC.

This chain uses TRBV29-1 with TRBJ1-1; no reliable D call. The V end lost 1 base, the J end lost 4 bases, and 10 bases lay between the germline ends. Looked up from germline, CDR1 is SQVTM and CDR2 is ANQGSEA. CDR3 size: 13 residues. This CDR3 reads CSVEAEKATEAFF. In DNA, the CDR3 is TGCAGCGTTGAAGCCGAAAAGGCCACTGAAGCTTTCTTT.

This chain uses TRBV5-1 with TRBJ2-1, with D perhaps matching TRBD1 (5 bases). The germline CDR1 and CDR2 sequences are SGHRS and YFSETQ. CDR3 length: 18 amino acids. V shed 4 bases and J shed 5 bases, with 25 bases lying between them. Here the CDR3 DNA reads TGCGCCAGCAGCCCTCAAACAGGACCCCGCTTCCCGGACAATGAGCAGTTCTTC. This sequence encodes CASSPQTGPRFPDNEQFF.

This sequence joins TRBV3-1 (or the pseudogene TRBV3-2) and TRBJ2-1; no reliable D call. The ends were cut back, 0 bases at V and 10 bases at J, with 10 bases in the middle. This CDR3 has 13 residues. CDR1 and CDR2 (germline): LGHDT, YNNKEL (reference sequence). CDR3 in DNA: TGTGCCAGCAGCCAAGATCTTGCCTCGGAGCAGTTCTTC. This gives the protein CASSQDLASEQFF.

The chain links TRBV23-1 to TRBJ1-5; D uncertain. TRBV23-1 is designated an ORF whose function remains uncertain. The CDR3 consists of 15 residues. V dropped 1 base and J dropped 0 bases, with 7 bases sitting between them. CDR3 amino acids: CASSQLEYSNQPQHF. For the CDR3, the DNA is TGCGCCAGCAGTCAATTAGAGTATAGCAATCAGCCCCAGCATTTT.

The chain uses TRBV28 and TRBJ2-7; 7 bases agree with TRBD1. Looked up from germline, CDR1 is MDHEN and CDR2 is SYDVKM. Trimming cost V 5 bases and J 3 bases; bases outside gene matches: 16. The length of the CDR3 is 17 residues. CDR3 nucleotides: TGTGCCAGCAGTCCAGGGGTCGGGACAGTTGGCCGCTACGAGCAGTACTTC. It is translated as CASSPGVGTVGRYEQYF.

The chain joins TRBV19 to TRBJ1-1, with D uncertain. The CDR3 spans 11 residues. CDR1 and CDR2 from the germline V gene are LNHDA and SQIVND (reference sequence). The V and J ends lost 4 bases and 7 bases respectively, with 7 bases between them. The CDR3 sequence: CASSRGFEAFF. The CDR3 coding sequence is TGTGCCAGTAGTAGAGGGTTTGAAGCTTTCTTT. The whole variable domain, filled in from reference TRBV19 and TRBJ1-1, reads DGGITQSPKYLFRKEGQNVTLSCEQNLNHDAMYWYRQDPGQGLRLIYYSQIVNDFQKGDIAEGYSVSREKKESFPLTVTSAQKNPTAFYLCASSRGFEAFFGQGTRLTVV.

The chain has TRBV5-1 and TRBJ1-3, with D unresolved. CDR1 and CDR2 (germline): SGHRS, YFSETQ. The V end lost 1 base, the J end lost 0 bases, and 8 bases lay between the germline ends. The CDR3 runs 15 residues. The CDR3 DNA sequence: TGCGCCAGCAGCTTGACGGCCGGCTCTGGAAACACCATATATTTT. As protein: CASSLTAGSGNTIYF.

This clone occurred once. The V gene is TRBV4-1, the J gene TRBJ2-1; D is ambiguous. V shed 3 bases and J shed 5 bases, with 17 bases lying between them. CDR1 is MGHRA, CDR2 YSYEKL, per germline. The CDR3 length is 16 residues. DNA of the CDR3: TGCGCCAGCAGCCACCCCGCGGCTACCCGTGACAATGAGCAGTTCTTC. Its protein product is CASSHPAATRDNEQFF.

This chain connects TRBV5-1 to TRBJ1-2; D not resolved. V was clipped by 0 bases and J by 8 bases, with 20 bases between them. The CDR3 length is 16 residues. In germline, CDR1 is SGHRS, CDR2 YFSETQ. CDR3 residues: CASSLASSSYGPGYTF. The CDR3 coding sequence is TGCGCCAGCAGCTTGGCTTCTTCAAGTTACGGTCCGGGCTACACCTTC. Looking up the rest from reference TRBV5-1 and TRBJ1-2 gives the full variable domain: KAGVTQTPRYLIKTRGQQVTLSCSPISGHRSVSWYQQTPGQGLQFLFEYFSETQRNKGNFPGRFSGRQFSNSRSEMNVSTLELGDSALYLCASSLASSSYGPGYTFGSGTRLTVV.

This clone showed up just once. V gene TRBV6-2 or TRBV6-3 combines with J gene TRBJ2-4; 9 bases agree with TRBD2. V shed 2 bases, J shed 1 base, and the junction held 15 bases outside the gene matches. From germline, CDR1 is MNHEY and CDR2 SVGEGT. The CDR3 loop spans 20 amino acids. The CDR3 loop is CASSYPPDGAGGPAKNIQYF. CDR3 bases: TGTGCCAGCAGTTACCCCCCCGATGGGGCGGGAGGGCCGGCCAAAAACATTCAGTACTTC.

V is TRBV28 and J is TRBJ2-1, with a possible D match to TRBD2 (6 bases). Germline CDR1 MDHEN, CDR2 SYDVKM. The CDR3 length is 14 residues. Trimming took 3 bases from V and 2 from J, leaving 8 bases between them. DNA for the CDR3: TGTGCCAGCAGTTTGACGGGAGCCTACAATGAGCAGTTCTTC. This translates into CASSLTGAYNEQFF.

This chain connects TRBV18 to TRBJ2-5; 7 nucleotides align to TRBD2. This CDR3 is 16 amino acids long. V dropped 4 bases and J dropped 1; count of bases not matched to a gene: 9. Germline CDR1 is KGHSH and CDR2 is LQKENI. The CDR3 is CASSLLLAGAQETQYF. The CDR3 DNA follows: TGTGCCAGCTCACTCCTCCTTGCGGGAGCCCAAGAGACCCAGTACTTC.

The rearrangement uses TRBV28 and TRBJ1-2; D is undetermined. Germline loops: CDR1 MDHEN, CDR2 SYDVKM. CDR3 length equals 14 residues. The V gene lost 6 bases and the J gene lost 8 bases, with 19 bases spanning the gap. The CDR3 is CASRRYVPPQGYTF. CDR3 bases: TGTGCCAGCAGACGATACGTCCCCCCTCAGGGCTACACCTTC.

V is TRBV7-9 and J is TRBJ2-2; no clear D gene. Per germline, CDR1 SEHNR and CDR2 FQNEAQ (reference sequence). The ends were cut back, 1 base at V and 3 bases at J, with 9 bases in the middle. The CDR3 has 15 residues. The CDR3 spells CASSLGALYTGELFF. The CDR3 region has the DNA TGTGCCAGCAGCTTAGGGGCCTTATACACCGGGGAGCTGTTTTTT.

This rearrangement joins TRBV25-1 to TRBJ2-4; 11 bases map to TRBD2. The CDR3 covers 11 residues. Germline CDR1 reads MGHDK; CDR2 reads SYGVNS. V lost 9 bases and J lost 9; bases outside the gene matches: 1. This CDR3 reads CASGTSGIQYF. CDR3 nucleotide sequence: TGTGCCAGTGGGACTAGCGGCATTCAGTACTTC.

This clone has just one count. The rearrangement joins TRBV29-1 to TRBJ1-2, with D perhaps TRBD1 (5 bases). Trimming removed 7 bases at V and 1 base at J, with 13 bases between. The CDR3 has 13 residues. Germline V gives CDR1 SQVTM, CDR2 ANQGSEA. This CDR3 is CSGVTQGNYGYTF. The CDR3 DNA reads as TGCAGCGGGGTTACCCAGGGTAACTATGGCTACACCTTC.

The chain's CDR3 is CASSPGATRWYTF. CDR3 bases: TGTGCCAGCAGTCCCGGGGCTACGAGGTGGTACACCTTC. V and J are TRBV28 and TRBJ1-2; D perhaps matches TRBD1 (5 bases). Trimming stripped 5 bases from V and 11 bases from J, with 18 bases between. In germline, CDR1 is MDHEN, CDR2 SYDVKM. This CDR3 spans 13 amino acids.

CDR3 sequence reads: CASSLPTPQGGTEAFF. The CDR3 DNA is TGTGCCAGCAGCTTACCCACCCCCCAGGGGGGCACTGAAGCTTTCTTT. J is TRBJ1-1 and V is TRBV7-3, with 7 bases lining up with TRBD1. The CDR3 consists of 16 residues. The germline V gene has CDR1 SGHTA and CDR2 FQGTGA. Trimming cost V 2 bases and J 4 bases; bases outside gene matches: 10.